Sequencing of this T cell receptor (beta chain) was carried out in a study of T cells in Graves' hyperthyroidism and ophthalmopathy. In this sample, this clonotype turned up many times. The germline V and J ends were trimmed by 4 bases and 1 base, with 8 bases remaining between them. Germline V gives CDR1 SGHVS, CDR2 FQNEAQ. CDR3 size: 14 residues. RNA transcripts served as the template for amplifying TCR beta CDR3 regions. A first-round RT-PCR of the TCR CDR3 used the HTBI primer set. Each CDR3 protein is one row after TCRdb ran MiXCR on the multiplex PCR reads. The profile covers hundreds of thousands of distinct CDR3 sequences, with 15% to 19% appearing a single time and roughly 14% taken by the ten largest.

This TCR came from a woman aged 18-29 years with Graves' hyperthyroidism. The genes are TRBV7-8 and TRBJ1-3; D is perhaps TRBD1 (5 bases). Sequencing used blood. The CDR3 DNA reads TGTGCCAGCAGCTCAGGGTGGTCTGGAAACACCATATATTTT. This gives the protein CASSSGWSGNTIYF.